This TCR beta chain was retrieved from a study of blood T cell repertoires in COVID-19. Study-wide context: Donors in the United States, Italy and Spain gave samples during acute or convalescent COVID-19. Sample material is recorded as cDNA or gDNA derived from T cells, B-cell-depleted T cells, or PBMCs.

In the authors' workflow: Scientists estimated how many nucleated cells there were by amplifying reference gene primers. TCRdb's table, derived via immunoSEQ multiplex PCR, lists solely in-frame clones and lacks some. V and J calls and clone size are given by that table; D and trimming were obtained from the DNA. The sample yields approximately 230,000 clones, 65% to 85% seen once. The CDR3 spans 15 residues. Deletions cut 5 bases from V and 4 bases from J, with 17 bases between. Germline V gene sequence: CDR1 SGHTA, CDR2 FQGNSA. The receptor comes from a man older than 75 with acute or convalescent COVID-19. This chain connects TRBV7-2 to TRBJ1-1; tentatively, D is TRBD1 (5 bases). Sequencing used peripheral blood. CDR3 bases: TGTGCCAGCAGCGCACGCCAGGGTCGTGCCACTGAAGCTTTCTTT. Amino acids: CASSARQGRATEAFF.